This section outlines one T cell receptor (beta chain) sequence together with its context. Its antigen is as yet unknown. One end of the junction varies from germline; a read error may be responsible. TCRdb re-called the 5' RACE reads with MiXCR, one entry per CDR3 protein. In the table there are approximately 300,000 distinct CDR3 sequences, 6.5% to 10% of which are singletons. The entry originates in a study of CD8 T cells in ankylosing spondylitis. Overall study results and limits: What appeared characteristic of ankylosing spondylitis blood was a TCR beta motif of fewer than ten highly homologous variants.

This CDR3 region has 15 residues. Germline-derived CDR1 and CDR2 are SEHNR and FQNEAQ (reference sequence). The chain is built from TRBV7-9 and TRBJ2-1; D may correspond to TRBD1 or TRBD2 (5 bases each). The specimen sequenced was blood, either unsorted or a sorted T cell fraction (not recorded which). This TCR was recovered from a male donor with ankylosing spondylitis. The CDR3 nucleotides are TGTGCCAGCAGCCCCGGGACGCGAAATTACAATGTGCAGTTCTTC. Amino acid sequence: CASSPGTRNYNVQFF.